The 11 T cell receptor beta chains reported below all come from one sample, sequenced in a study of T-cell memory formation after mild COVID-19. A single record per CDR3 protein comes from TCRdb applying MiXCR to the 5' RACE reads. Of about 29,000 distinct CDR3 sequences listed, around 10% are singletons. Material for sequencing was PBMCs or a T cell subset sorted from them (not recorded which). Source of these receptors: an adult woman who had mild COVID-19 (a few samples of this study predate the infection). Cell type and time point are not known.

This clonotype was observed many times. The chain employs TRBV21-1 and TRBJ2-1; TRBD2 is the table's D call, not checked against the DNA. TRBV21-1 is designated a pseudogene. CDR3 size: 15 residues. CDR3 region: CASSRPGLPYNEQFF. The CDR3 DNA follows: TGTGCCAGCAGCAGACCGGGACTGCCCTACAATGAGCAGTTCTTC.

This clonotype has at least ten counts. This chain connects TRBV3-1 to TRBJ1-2, with 7 bases matching TRBD1. The CDR3 totals 15 residues. V trimming: 1 base; J trimming: 6 bases; junction bases outside the gene matches: 8. CDR1 and CDR2 from the germline V gene are LGHDT and YNNKEL (reference sequence). The CDR3 reads CASSQGGGGINGYTF. The CDR3, as DNA: TGTGCCAGCAGCCAAGGAGGGGGCGGTATCAATGGCTACACCTTC.

This clonotype was observed many times. The chain recombines TRBV20-1 with TRBJ1-5; 7 nucleotides match TRBD1. The CDR3 totals 15 residues. After removal of 5 bases from V and 5 bases from J, the junction contained 12 bases not matched to a gene. CDR1 and CDR2 from the germline V gene are DFQATT and SNEGSKA (reference sequence). CDR3 residues: CSAQHLTGFDQPQHF. The CDR3 DNA reads TGCAGTGCTCAACATTTGACAGGGTTCGATCAGCCCCAGCATTTT.

This clonotype was picked up many times. This chain links TRBV10-3 with TRBJ1-2; no clear D. Germline loops: CDR1 ENHRY, CDR2 SYGVKD. Trimming left V 8 bases short and J 6 bases short, with 13 bases between. This CDR3 comprises 12 residues. The chain's CDR3 is CAIGTDFHGYTF. DNA for the CDR3: TGTGCCATCGGTACGGATTTCCATGGCTACACCTTC.

V gene TRBV9 combines with J gene TRBJ2-5; TRBD2 aligns across 10 bases. The CDR3 has 15 amino acids. Germline CDR1 SGDLS, CDR2 YYNGEE. V trimming: 4 bases; J trimming: 4 bases; junction bases outside the gene matches: 7. The chain's CDR3 is CASSSQRGGGETQYF. In DNA form, the CDR3 reads TGTGCCAGCAGCTCCCAGCGGGGGGGCGGAGAGACCCAGTACTTC.

This clonotype was picked up many times. The gene calls are TRBV7-9 and TRBJ2-7; 11 nucleotides align to TRBD2. The junction had 6 bases not matched to a gene; V was cut back by 5 bases and J by 0 bases. The CDR3 sequence is 16 residues long. Germline V CDR1 and CDR2: SEHNR, FQNEAQ (reference sequence). The CDR3 DNA reads TGTGCCAGCAGCATTGCGCTAGCGGGAGGCTCCTACGAGCAGTACTTC. It translates to CASSIALAGGSYEQYF.

This clonotype was seen many times. This rearrangement joins TRBV30 to TRBJ1-4; 7 nucleotides agree with TRBD1. This CDR3 has 15 amino acids. The germline CDR1 and CDR2 sequences are GTSNPN and SVGIG (reference sequence). Trimming cost V 2 bases and J 7 bases; bases outside gene matches: 10. The CDR3, as DNA: TGTGCCTGGAGTTCGAACAGGGGCGGGACTGAAAAACTGTTTTTT. This sequence encodes CAWSSNRGGTEKLFF.

V and J are TRBV13 and TRBJ2-1, with 7 bases that match TRBD1. The CDR3 spans 17 residues. The ends lost 3 bases at V and 5 bases at J; junction bases unmatched: 13. Germline V CDR1 and CDR2: PRHDT, FYEKMQ (reference sequence). CDR3 coding DNA: TGTGCCAGCAGCTTGGGGCTCAGGGGGACCCCCCACAATGAGCAGTTCTTC. Translated: CASSLGLRGTPHNEQFF.

This clonotype was found many times. The chain recombines TRBV6-2 or TRBV6-3 with TRBJ2-1; 8 bases map to TRBD2. V shed 5 bases, J shed 8 bases, and the junction held 8 bases outside the gene matches. Germline V gene sequence: CDR1 MNHEY, CDR2 SVGEGT. This CDR3 is 14 amino acids long. The CDR3 loop reads CASSESAGVDEQFF. The CDR3 DNA reads as TGTGCCAGCAGTGAATCAGCGGGAGTAGATGAGCAGTTCTTC.

This clonotype was recorded many times. This chain uses TRBV25-1 with TRBJ2-7; D is unresolved. This CDR3 contains 13 residues. CDR1 is MGHDK and CDR2 is SYGVNS in the germline V gene. Trimming removed 1 base from V and 4 bases from J, with 8 bases in between. In nucleotides, the CDR3 is TGTGCCAGCAGTGAATCTGTGTTTTACGAGCAGTACTTC. As protein: CASSESVFYEQYF.

The chain employs TRBV7-6 and TRBJ2-1, with a possible D match to TRBD2 (6 bases). Germline lookup yields CDR1 SGHVS and CDR2 FNYEAQ. The V and J ends lost 5 bases and 6 bases respectively, with 14 bases between them. This CDR3 region has 14 residues. The chain's CDR3 is CASSPGTSSNEQFF. For the CDR3, the DNA is TGTGCCAGCAGCCCCGGGACTTCAAGCAATGAGCAGTTCTTC. Full variable domain (outside the CDR3, taken from reference TRBV7-6 and TRBJ2-1): GAGVSQSPRYKVTKRGQDVALRCDPISGHVSLYWYRQALGQGPEFLTYFNYEAQQDKSGLPNDRFSAERPEGSISTLTIQRTEQRDSAMYRCASSPGTSSNEQFFGPGTRLTVL.